This passage covers 9 T cell receptor beta chains from one sample sequenced in a study of shared clonotypes between healthy human individuals. Naive CD8 cells lacked CD45RO and underwent positive selection for CCR7, leaving out terminally differentiated effector memory CD45RA+ cells. The table came from immunoSEQ multiplex PCR; TCRdb's copy has only in-frame clones and leaves some out. Here the sample spans over 2,000,000 clones, roughly 93% being singletons. The sequenced sample consisted of naive CD8+ T cells from PBMCs. These receptors were obtained from a man aged 18 to 29 in good health. Some clones in this sample may be carry-over from other donors' samples.

CDR3 loop: CASSQDPGENNQPQHF. CDR3 nucleotide sequence: TGCGCCAGCAGCCAAGATCCAGGGGAGAATAATCAGCCCCAGCATTTT. V gene TRBV4-1 combines with J gene TRBJ1-5; TRBD1 might be the D (6 bases). V shed 0 bases and J shed 4 bases, with 13 bases lying between them. Germline V gene sequence: CDR1 MGHRA, CDR2 YSYEKL. The CDR3 contains 16 residues.

The chain uses TRBV27 and TRBJ2-7; D remains ambiguous. The CDR3 covers 13 residues. Trimming shortened V by 5 bases and J by 2 bases, and 10 bases separated the two germline ends. The V gene's germline CDR1 is MNHEY and CDR2 SMNVEV (reference sequence). The CDR3 loop reads CASSQSTAYEQYF. The CDR3 bases are TGTGCCAGCAGTCAGTCGACGGCCTACGAGCAGTACTTC.

The V call is TRBV4-1, the J call TRBJ1-4, with D unresolved. The CDR3 spans 12 residues. V lost 1 base, J lost 12 bases, and 9 bases lay in between. Looked up from germline, CDR1 is MGHRA and CDR2 is YSYEKL. CDR3 sequence reads: CASSQVERELFF. Here the CDR3 DNA reads TGCGCCAGCAGCCAAGTAGAGCGGGAACTGTTTTTT.

This chain joins TRBV5-4 and TRBJ1-2; D is undetermined. Germline V CDR1 and CDR2: SGHNT, YYREEE (reference sequence). The V gene lost 3 bases and the J gene lost 7 bases, with 16 bases spanning the gap. CDR3 size: 14 residues. CDR3 in DNA: TGTGCCAGCAGCTCATCAAGGAATCCCCTTGGCTACACCTTC. Translated: CASSSSRNPLGYTF.

The chain couples TRBV27 to TRBJ1-2; D not resolved. The CDR3 covers 13 residues. V was cut by 5 bases and J by 4 bases, with 11 bases left in between. Per germline, CDR1 MNHEY and CDR2 SMNVEV (reference sequence). CDR3 nucleotides: TGTGCCAGCAGTCCCAGATTTCTCTATGGCTACACCTTC. This gives the protein CASSPRFLYGYTF.

The V gene is TRBV5-4, the J gene TRBJ2-7; 7 bases line up with TRBD2. The V gene end was trimmed by 4 bases and the J gene end by 3 bases; junction bases not matched to a gene: 19. The CDR3 contains 18 residues. Germline loops: CDR1 SGHNT, CDR2 YYREEE (reference sequence). CDR3 amino acids: CASSLHDNGPSGYYEQYF. The CDR3 DNA reads TGTGCCAGCAGCCTTCACGACAATGGGCCTAGCGGCTACTACGAGCAGTACTTC.

J is TRBJ2-2 and V is TRBV7-9, with a tentative D call TRBD2 (5 bases). CDR3 length equals 17 residues. Germline V gene lookup returns CDR1 SEHNR and CDR2 FQNEAQ (reference sequence). V was pared by 5 bases and J by 3 bases, with 19 bases between. In nucleotides, the CDR3 is TGTGCCAGCAGCCACCCGGACGGGATGTCGTACACCGGGGAGCTGTTTTTT. Amino acids: CASSHPDGMSYTGELFF.

J is TRBJ2-1 and V is TRBV4-2; 10 nucleotides align to TRBD2. After removal of 3 bases from V and 4 bases from J, the junction contained 6 bases not matched to a gene. The CDR3 sequence is 16 residues long. Germline V gene data show CDR1 as LGHNA and CDR2 as YNFKEQ. The CDR3 DNA follows: TGTGCCAGCAGCCAGGAAGCTAGCGGGAGTTACAATGAGCAGTTCTTC. Amino acids: CASSQEASGSYNEQFF.

The V and J genes are TRBV13 and TRBJ2-7; TRBD2 matches at 12 bases. The CDR3 has 15 residues. Per germline, CDR1 PRHDT and CDR2 FYEKMQ (reference sequence). V was clipped by 5 bases and J by 3 bases; unmatched bases: 5. The CDR3 spells CASSERLAGDYEQYF. CDR3 coding DNA: TGTGCCAGCAGCGAACGACTAGCGGGAGACTACGAGCAGTACTTC.